The T cell receptor beta chain described here comes from a study of cytotoxic CD8 clonotypes in ibrutinib-treated CLL. Study observations and caveats: The study sampled sustained-remission and progressing patients at different times.

Germline values: CDR1 MDHEN, CDR2 SYDVKM. The CDR3 extends over 17 amino acids. The V segment lost 3 bases and the J segment 8 bases; nucleotides outside the gene matches: 15. Profiled with immunoSEQ multiplex PCR; TCRdb holds only in-frame clones, not every one. This table holds 110,000 to 150,000 clones, 70% to 80% found once. To note about this clone: Its specificity is not known.

This chain uses TRBV28 with TRBJ1-2; 10 bases line up with TRBD1. Specimen: PBMCs, collected after 12 months of ibrutinib treatment. This clonotype was sampled from a human donor with chronic lymphocytic leukemia. The DNA of the CDR3 is TGTGCCAGCAGTTTTTATGCTCCGGGACAGGGGACCTCGGGCTACACCTTC. Amino acids: CASSFYAPGQGTSGYTF.